Listed here are 26 T cell receptor beta chains from one sample, sequenced in a study of shared T cell receptors in the human thymus. Here immunoSEQ multiplex PCR was the method, and the copy in TCRdb shows in-frame clones only, minus some. Of 700,000 or so clones listed, around 85% are singletons. These same data were also listed under a study on human thymus T cells.

Sample: thymocytes. These TCRs come from a girl under three years old with a congenital heart defect.

The chain has TRBV5-6 and TRBJ1-5; D is uncertain. The CDR3 totals 15 residues. Trimming stripped 1 base from V and 2 bases from J, with 10 bases between. Germline V lookup: CDR1 SGHDT, CDR2 YYEEEE. This chain's CDR3 is CASSLLGQRNQPQHF. CDR3 DNA: TGTGCCAGCAGCTTGCTTGGGCAGCGCAATCAGCCCCAGCATTTT.

The CDR3 region is CASSLEGRGLHFRSYEQYF. CDR3 in DNA: TGTGCCAGCAGCTTAGAGGGTCGGGGGTTACATTTTCGGTCCTACGAGCAGTACTTC. This chain connects TRBV7-2 to TRBJ2-7; D perhaps matches TRBD2 (6 bases). This CDR3 has 19 amino acids. CDR1 SGHTA and CDR2 FQGNSA come from the germline V gene. Trimming left V 1 base short and J 1 base short, with 23 bases between.

The rearrangement uses TRBV12-5 and TRBJ2-7; TRBD2 might be the D (6 bases). Germline V gives CDR1 LGHNT, CDR2 FRNRAP. The CDR3 covers 18 residues. V was shortened by 2 bases and J by 2 bases, with 22 bases between the two germline ends. CDR3 nucleotide sequence: TGTGCTAGTGGTTTGACTCTTGGGAGAAATAGCGGACCCTACGAGCAGTACTTC. Protein: CASGLTLGRNSGPYEQYF.

CDR3 DNA: TGCGCCAGCAGCTTGTGGGGGGACTCCTATAATTCACCCCTCCACTTT. This gives the protein CASSLWGDSYNSPLHF. The chain has TRBV5-1 and TRBJ1-6; D is perhaps TRBD1 (5 bases). Germline V gene sequence: CDR1 SGHRS, CDR2 YFSETQ. The CDR3 covers 16 residues. Trimming removed 1 base at V and 0 bases at J, with 8 bases between. The full variable domain, rest sourced from reference TRBV5-1 and TRBJ1-6, is KAGVTQTPRYLIKTRGQQVTLSCSPISGHRSVSWYQQTPGQGLQFLFEYFSETQRNKGNFPGRFSGRQFSNSRSEMNVSTLELGDSALYLCASSLWGDSYNSPLHFGNGTRLTVT.

The chain links TRBV5-1 to TRBJ1-6, with D possibly matching TRBD1 (5 bases). Looked up from germline, CDR1 is SGHRS and CDR2 is YFSETQ. This CDR3 has 14 residues. V lost 4 bases and J 9 bases, leaving 14 bases between the germline ends. In DNA form, the CDR3 reads TGCGCCAGCAGCCCAGGGTTTCAGATTTCACCCCTCCACTTT. This encodes CASSPGFQISPLHF.

J is TRBJ1-2 and V is TRBV6-1, with 9 bases fitting TRBD1. V gave up 3 bases and J gave up 7 bases; unmatched junction bases: 3. Per germline, CDR1 MNHNS and CDR2 SASEGT. The CDR3 totals 13 residues. The CDR3 DNA reads as TGTGCCAGCAGTGAGGGACAGGGTGTTGGCTACACCTTC. This codes for CASSEGQGVGYTF.

The chain couples TRBV4-1 to TRBJ1-1; 7 bases match TRBD1. The J segment lost 11 bases and the V segment lost 2 bases, leaving 5 bases of the junction unmatched. The CDR3 is 12 amino acids. The germline gives CDR1 MGHRA, CDR2 YSYEKL. The CDR3 region has the DNA TGCGCCAGCAGCCAACCGACAGGGTATGCTTTCTTT. Amino acids: CASSQPTGYAFF.

The rearrangement uses TRBV5-1 and TRBJ2-2, with D perhaps matching TRBD2 (5 bases). Germline assignment: CDR1 SGHRS and CDR2 YFSETQ. The germline V and J ends were trimmed by 5 bases and 1 base, with 15 bases remaining between them. This CDR3 contains 16 residues. CDR3 nucleotides: TGCGCCAGCAGGGCGAGGGCCGTGATGAACACCGGGGAGCTGTTTTTT. Translating it yields CASRARAVMNTGELFF.

The chain has TRBV5-1 and TRBJ2-2; tentatively, D is TRBD1 (5 bases). Trimming stripped 6 bases from V and 5 bases from J, with 17 bases between. This CDR3 comprises 15 residues. CDR1 is SGHRS and CDR2 is YFSETQ in the germline V gene. The CDR3 here is CASKGPIRWTGELFF. In DNA, the CDR3 is TGCGCCAGCAAGGGGCCCATTAGATGGACCGGGGAGCTGTTTTTT.

The genes are TRBV19 and TRBJ1-5; TRBD1 agrees at 8 bases. The germline V gene encodes CDR1 LNHDA and CDR2 SQIVND (reference sequence). This CDR3 contains 14 residues. V was clipped by 1 base and J by 6 bases; unmatched bases: 2. The CDR3 region is CASSIVRGRQPQHF. The DNA for the CDR3 is TGTGCCAGTAGTATAGTCAGGGGGCGTCAGCCCCAGCATTTT.

The gene calls are TRBV7-2 and TRBJ2-1, with D unclear. Trimming pared 3 bases from V and 4 bases from J, leaving 16 bases between. CDR3 size: 16 residues. CDR1 and CDR2 from the germline V gene are SGHTA and FQGNSA. The DNA of the CDR3 is TGTGCCAGCAGCTTCTTCGCTCGGAGTGGATACAATGAGCAGTTCTTC. Translating gives CASSFFARSGYNEQFF.

V is TRBV18 and J is TRBJ2-5; D is unclear. From germline, CDR1 is KGHSH and CDR2 LQKENI. The CDR3 is 14 residues long. V was shortened by 3 bases and J by 7 bases, with 15 bases between the two germline ends. The CDR3 nucleotides read TGTGCCAGCTCACCTACGACCAGGATTAGGACCCAGTACTTC. Residues: CASSPTTRIRTQYF.

V usage is TRBV11-2 and J usage is TRBJ2-5; no reliable D call. The CDR3 spans 17 residues. Between the trimmed V and J ends, which lost 3 bases and 3 bases, there was a span of 20 bases. Germline CDR1 reads SGHAT; CDR2 reads FQNNGV. CDR3 nucleotide sequence: TGTGCCAGCAGCTTTCTCCGAAATGAGCGAACTGAAGAGACCCAGTACTTC. It specifies CASSFLRNERTEETQYF.

As DNA, the CDR3 is TGTGCCAGCTCACCCCATTTGGTCCGCGGGGTGAACACTGAAGCTTTCTTT. It is translated as CASSPHLVRGVNTEAFF. The chain links TRBV18 to TRBJ1-1; D gene ambiguous. The V end lost 3 bases, the J end lost 0 bases, and 17 bases lay between the germline ends. This CDR3 region has 17 residues. CDR1 is KGHSH and CDR2 is LQKENI in the germline V gene.

A remark on this clone: At one of its ends the junction is not consistent with the germline gene, which may arise from a read error. The chain recombines TRBV4-2 with TRBJ1-2; a weak D match, TRBD1 (5 bases). CDR1 LGHNA and CDR2 YNFKEQ come from the germline V gene. The CDR3 has 16 residues. The CDR3 DNA reads as TGTGCCAGCAGCCAAGATATATTCATGGGGCTTTTTATCGGGCACTTC. As protein: CASSQDIFMGLFIGHF.

A single count supports this clone. The V gene is TRBV27, the J gene TRBJ1-2; 12 nucleotides line up with TRBD1. The CDR3 covers 18 residues. V dropped 6 bases and J dropped 7; count of bases not matched to a gene: 18. The germline gives CDR1 MNHEY, CDR2 SMNVEV (reference sequence). CDR3: CASSPSGTGGAYARGYTF. DNA for the CDR3: TGTGCCAGCAGCCCTAGCGGGACAGGGGGCGCTTACGCTCGTGGCTACACCTTC.

The chain is built from TRBV29-1 and TRBJ2-2; D is possibly TRBD1 (6 bases). Trimming removed 4 bases from V and 6 bases from J, with 15 bases in between. There are 14 residues in the CDR3. CDR1 is SQVTM and CDR2 is ANQGSEA in the germline V gene. CDR3 in amino acids: CSVGTGPTSGELFF. The DNA for the CDR3 is TGCAGCGTTGGCACAGGGCCAACTTCCGGGGAGCTGTTTTTT.

The chain recombines TRBV5-1 with TRBJ2-3; no firm D call. Trimming stripped 4 bases from V and 2 bases from J, with 5 bases between. The CDR3 extends over 12 amino acids. Germline CDR1 SGHRS, CDR2 YFSETQ. The CDR3 nucleotides read TGCGCCAGCAGCATAGTCACAGATACGCAGTATTTT. Translating gives CASSIVTDTQYF.

This CDR3 reads CASHGGGRRNTIYF. CDR3 bases: TGTGCCAGCCACGGCGGGGGCAGGCGAAACACCATATATTTT. The chain employs TRBV7-9 and TRBJ1-3; maybe TRBD1 (6 bases). Trimming removed 8 bases at V and 5 bases at J, with 16 bases between. This CDR3 has 14 residues. CDR1 is SEHNR and CDR2 is FQNEAQ in the germline V gene (reference sequence).

This sequence joins TRBV2 and TRBJ2-7, with a possible D match to TRBD1 (6 bases). The CDR3 runs to 15 residues. With 6 bases removed from V and 1 base from J, the gap between germline ends came to 16 bases. CDR1 is SNHLY, CDR2 FYNNEI, per germline. CDR3 residues: CASRGPGQDSYEQYF. The CDR3 coding sequence is TGTGCCAGCAGGGGGCCGGGACAAGATTCCTACGAGCAGTACTTC.

The V call is TRBV28, the J call TRBJ1-4; 12 nucleotides line up with TRBD1. V lost 6 bases, J lost 7 bases, and 9 bases stayed unmatched. The V gene's germline CDR1 is MDHEN and CDR2 SYDVKM. The CDR3 runs to 16 residues. DNA for the CDR3: TGTGCCAGCAGCCGGGACAGGGGGCTTACGATTGAAAAACTGTTTTTT. Amino acids: CASSRDRGLTIEKLFF.

This clone has more than one count but fewer than ten. The chain carries TRBV5-1 and TRBJ2-1, with TRBD1 identical over 7 bases. Trimming cost V 0 bases and J 6 bases; bases outside gene matches: 6. The germline V gene has CDR1 SGHRS and CDR2 YFSETQ. The CDR3 has 15 amino acids. The CDR3 region is CASSLDRGQGNEQFF. The CDR3, as DNA: TGCGCCAGCAGCTTGGACAGGGGCCAGGGCAATGAGCAGTTCTTC.

The genes are TRBV9 and TRBJ2-4; the match to TRBD1 covers 9 bases. Germline V gene sequence: CDR1 SGDLS, CDR2 YYNGEE. The junction had 13 bases not matched to a gene; V was cut back by 4 bases and J by 8 bases. The CDR3 length is 16 residues. The CDR3 sequence is CASSTADEGQGHIQYF. Written as DNA, the CDR3 is TGTGCCAGCAGCACAGCAGACGAGGGACAGGGACACATTCAGTACTTC.

V is TRBV19 and J is TRBJ1-1; 8 bases agree with TRBD1. CDR3 length equals 14 residues. J lost 1 base, V lost 9 bases, and 7 bases had no gene match. The germline V gene has CDR1 LNHDA and CDR2 SQIVND (reference sequence). For the CDR3, the DNA is TGTGCCAGCTCTCATACAGGGGGGAACACTGAAGCTTTCTTT. Its translation: CASSHTGGNTEAFF.

The chain recombines TRBV4-1 with TRBJ2-7, with TRBD2 identical over 11 bases. With 5 bases clipped from V and 6 bases from J, the junction kept 18 bases outside the gene matches. There are 18 residues in the CDR3. The germline gives CDR1 MGHRA, CDR2 YSYEKL. In DNA form, the CDR3 reads TGCGCCAGCAGCTCCCGCCCCCCCCGACTAGCGGGGCGCCTCGAGCAGTACTTC. It codes for CASSSRPPRLAGRLEQYF.

The chain has TRBV7-6 and TRBJ2-6; possible D gene TRBD1, 7 bases. Germline V CDR1 and CDR2: SGHVS, FNYEAQ. Trimming removed 5 bases from V and 0 bases from J, with 20 bases in between. CDR3 length: 19 residues. In DNA, the CDR3 is TGTGCCAGCAGCCCTTGGGCGGGGACAGCGTTCTCTGGGGCCAACGTCCTGACTTTC. Encoded protein: CASSPWAGTAFSGANVLTF. Combining the CDR3 with reference TRBV7-6 and TRBJ2-6 gives the whole variable domain GAGVSQSPRYKVTKRGQDVALRCDPISGHVSLYWYRQALGQGPEFLTYFNYEAQQDKSGLPNDRFSAERPEGSISTLTIQRTEQRDSAMYRCASSPWAGTAFSGANVLTFGAGSRLTVL.